The entry that follows covers one T cell receptor (beta chain) sequence. Generated by immunoSEQ multiplex PCR, the TCRdb table keeps only in-frame clones and is missing some. Here the sample spans 20,000 to 25,000 clones, 83% being singletons. This record belongs to a study of OX40 agonist ivuxolimab in advanced cancers. CDR3 size: 13 residues. The germline CDR1 and CDR2 sequences are SGHAT and FQNNGV. The germline V and J ends were trimmed by 7 bases and 1 base, with 9 bases remaining between them. Specimen: CD4+ or CD8+ T cells sorted from blood, collected in a trial of the OX40 agonist ivuxolimab. The clonotype comes from an adult with an advanced solid tumor such as melanoma, head and neck, liver or kidney cancer. The chain combines TRBV11-2 with TRBJ2-3, with D perhaps TRBD1 (5 bases). Written as DNA, the CDR3 is TGTGCCAGCAACGAAGGGGGCACAGATACGCAGTATTTT. Protein sequence: CASNEGGTDTQYF. Filled out from reference TRBV11-2 and TRBJ2-3, the complete variable domain reads EAGVAQSPRYKIIEKRQSVAFWCNPISGHATLYWYQQILGQGPKLLIQFQNNGVVDDSQLPKDRFSAERLKGVDSTLKIQPAKLEDSAVYLCASNEGGTDTQYFGPGTRLTVL.